These 22 T cell receptor beta chains originate from one sample sequenced in a study of blood T cell repertoires in COVID-19. Method: immunoSEQ multiplex PCR; TCRdb's copy keeps in-frame clones and lacks some. The sample contains about 140,000 clones, 70% to 80% of which appear only once. Input material: peripheral blood. The receptors originated from a woman of 80 years or more with active or convalescent COVID-19.

This clone was seen only a few times. The chain couples TRBV2 to TRBJ2-2, with 7 bases lining up with TRBD2. Germline CDR1 is SNHLY and CDR2 is FYNNEI. The CDR3 length is 15 residues. The junction had 3 bases not matched to a gene; V was cut back by 5 bases and J by 0 bases. This CDR3 reads CASSWGGSNTGELFF. The CDR3 coding sequence is TGTGCCAGCAGTTGGGGAGGGTCGAACACCGGGGAGCTGTTTTTT.

The rearrangement joins TRBV5-8 to TRBJ2-5, with a weak D call TRBD1 (5 bases). This CDR3 has 14 amino acids. Trimming removed 0 bases from V and 3 bases from J, with 9 bases in between. CDR1 and CDR2 from the germline V gene are SGHTS and YDEGEE. CDR3 region: CASSLALTEETQYF. CDR3 in DNA: TGTGCCAGCAGCTTGGCCCTGACAGAAGAGACCCAGTACTTC.

This clone has a single count. The gene calls are TRBV10-3 and TRBJ1-2; TRBD1 aligns across 7 bases. This CDR3 is built from 20 residues. J gave up 0 bases and V 2 bases, and 18 bases lay outside the gene matches. Germline V gives CDR1 ENHRY, CDR2 SYGVKD. The CDR3 loop is CAISEPAPRQGRNPNYGYTF. CDR3 in DNA: TGTGCCATCAGTGAGCCCGCCCCCCGACAGGGTAGAAACCCTAACTATGGCTACACCTTC.

CDR3 sequence: CASSSALAGYNEQFF. CDR3 sequence (DNA): TGTGCCAGCAGCTCCGCACTAGCGGGATACAATGAGCAGTTCTTC. This chain uses TRBV7-2 with TRBJ2-1; 10 bases line up with TRBD2. There are 15 residues in the CDR3. Losses at the gene ends were 4 bases for V and 4 bases for J; bases not matched to a gene: 4. Per the germline V gene, CDR1 is SGHTA and CDR2 is FQGNSA.

A word on this clone: This specimen includes other DNA sequences encoding the same CDR3. The chain recombines TRBV6-5 with TRBJ2-2; TRBD1 matches 11 bases. The germline CDR1 and CDR2 sequences are MNHEY and SVGAGI. V lost 6 bases to trimming and J lost 8 bases; unmatched junction nucleotides: 5. The CDR3 consists of 14 residues. The CDR3 region is CASSRDRGAGELFF. CDR3 sequence (DNA): TGTGCCAGCAGCAGGGACAGGGGGGCGGGGGAGCTGTTTTTT.

This clone was seen once. The chain joins TRBV7-3 to TRBJ2-3; D unresolved. The germline V gene has CDR1 SGHTA and CDR2 FQGTGA. There are 13 residues in the CDR3. Trimming took off 5 bases at V and 1 base at J, with 7 bases between the two ends. The CDR3 sequence is CASSPRGTDTQYF. CDR3 DNA: TGTGCCAGCAGCCCCCGGGGCACAGATACGCAGTATTTT. The variable domain in full, with the rest retrieved from reference TRBV7-3 and TRBJ2-3, is GAGVSQTPSNKVTEKGKYVELRCDPISGHTALYWYRQSLGQGPEFLIYFQGTGAADDSGLPNDRFFAVRPEGSVSTLKIQRTERGDSAVYLCASSPRGTDTQYFGPGTRLTVL.

The CDR3 region is CASSPSQVSSYEQYF. The DNA of the CDR3 is TGTGCCAGCTCACCCTCCCAGGTCAGCTCCTACGAGCAGTACTTC. The chain uses TRBV18 and TRBJ2-7; D remains unclear. The CDR3 consists of 15 residues. In germline, CDR1 is KGHSH, CDR2 LQKENI. V gave up 3 bases and J gave up 0 bases, with 12 bases separating them.

This clone was recorded only once. The gene calls are TRBV5-6 and TRBJ1-1, with 7 bases fitting TRBD1. Germline V gene data show CDR1 as SGHDT and CDR2 as YYEEEE. There are 15 residues in the CDR3. V gave up 4 bases and J gave up 0 bases; unmatched junction bases: 6. CDR3 protein: CASSRTGTVNTEAFF. The CDR3 DNA reads as TGTGCCAGCAGCAGGACCGGGACAGTGAACACTGAAGCTTTCTTT.

The chain combines TRBV5-4 with TRBJ1-2; D perhaps matches TRBD1 (6 bases). Trimming shortened V by 3 bases and J by 5 bases, and 17 bases separated the two germline ends. The CDR3 runs to 15 residues. Germline V gives CDR1 SGHNT, CDR2 YYREEE (reference sequence). CDR3 DNA sequence: TGTGCCAGCAGCTCAAAACAGGGTACTTGGTATGGCTACACCTTC. It encodes CASSSKQGTWYGYTF. Complete variable domain (other parts from reference TRBV5-4 and TRBJ1-2): ETGVTQSPTHLIKTRGQQVTLRCSSQSGHNTVSWYQQALGQGPQFIFQYYREEENGRGNFPPRFSGLQFPNYSSELNVNALELDDSALYLCASSSKQGTWYGYTFGSGTRLTVV.

This chain connects TRBV6-6 to TRBJ2-2, with D perhaps matching TRBD1 (6 bases). Germline values: CDR1 MNHNY, CDR2 SVGAGI (reference sequence). V was shortened by 3 bases and J by 1 base, with 9 bases between the two germline ends. The CDR3 length is 15 residues. The CDR3 DNA sequence: TGTGCCAGCAGTTATCTACAGGGGAACACCGGGGAGCTGTTTTTT. This gives the protein CASSYLQGNTGELFF.

DNA of the CDR3: TGCAGTGCTAGTCGGGGGGGGCTAGAAGTTGAAGCTTTCTTT. This translates into CSASRGGLEVEAFF. The V gene is TRBV20-1, the J gene TRBJ1-1; D may be TRBD1 (6 bases). Trimming removed 3 bases at V and 7 bases at J, with 18 bases between. Germline V gene lookup returns CDR1 DFQATT and CDR2 SNEGSKA (reference sequence). The CDR3 is made up of 14 amino acids.

This chain links TRBV28 with TRBJ1-4; D perhaps matches TRBD1 (5 bases). Looked up from germline, CDR1 is MDHEN and CDR2 is SYDVKM. The V end was cut by 6 bases, the J end by 0 bases, with 14 bases between. This CDR3 contains 16 residues. The CDR3 DNA reads as TGTGCCAGCAGCCGGCCCCGGGGGACAACTAATGAAAAACTGTTTTTT. It codes for CASSRPRGTTNEKLFF.

The chain has TRBV7-9 and TRBJ2-5, with 8 nucleotides matching TRBD1. CDR3 length: 15 residues. Per the germline V gene, CDR1 is SEHNR and CDR2 is FQNEAQ (reference sequence). V was clipped by 5 bases and J by 5 bases; unmatched bases: 10. CDR3 protein: CASSEGGRGPETQYF. CDR3 bases: TGTGCCAGCAGCGAGGGGGGCAGGGGGCCCGAGACCCAGTACTTC.

V gene TRBV5-1 combines with J gene TRBJ1-1, with unresolved D. Germline V gives CDR1 SGHRS, CDR2 YFSETQ. Trimming left V 0 bases short and J 1 base short, with 7 bases between. The CDR3 loop spans 14 amino acids. CDR3 region: CASSLVRGNTEAFF. DNA of the CDR3: TGCGCCAGCAGCTTGGTCCGGGGGAACACTGAAGCTTTCTTT.

The chain recombines TRBV9 with TRBJ1-2, with no clear D. The ends were cut back, 6 bases at V and 4 bases at J, with 10 bases in the middle. CDR3 length equals 12 residues. Germline CDR1 reads SGDLS; CDR2 reads YYNGEE. The CDR3 loop is CASKTAFYGYTF. The CDR3 DNA sequence: TGTGCCAGCAAAACAGCTTTCTATGGCTACACCTTC.

The rearrangement links TRBV5-4 to TRBJ2-3, with TRBD2 matching 8 bases. The germline V gene has CDR1 SGHNT and CDR2 YYREEE (reference sequence). The CDR3 is made up of 15 amino acids. With 3 bases clipped from V and 2 bases from J, the junction kept 5 bases outside the gene matches. CDR3 sequence (DNA): TGTGCCAGCAGCTACGATAGCGGGGCCACAGATACGCAGTATTTT. Translating it yields CASSYDSGATDTQYF.

This rearrangement joins TRBV5-6 to TRBJ1-6, with D hard to call. Germline CDR1 reads SGHDT; CDR2 reads YYEEEE. Trimming pared 2 bases from V and 6 bases from J, leaving 9 bases between. The CDR3 contains 14 residues. CDR3 coding DNA: TGTGCCAGCAGCTTTGTGGCCACTAATTCACCCCTCCACTTT. It is translated as CASSFVATNSPLHF.

V is TRBV25-1 and J is TRBJ1-1, with D possibly matching TRBD1 (5 bases). This CDR3 has 16 amino acids. Germline V gene sequence: CDR1 MGHDK, CDR2 SYGVNS. V lost 2 bases, J lost 1 base, and 14 bases lay in between. The CDR3 bases are TGTGCCAGCAGTGAACTCCTACCAGGGAAGAACACTGAAGCTTTCTTT. Translation gives CASSELLPGKNTEAFF.

This clone has only a few counts. This chain uses TRBV20-1 with TRBJ2-5, with D hard to call. The ends were cut back, 4 bases at V and 3 bases at J, with 3 bases in the middle. CDR1 is DFQATT and CDR2 is SNEGSKA in the germline V gene (reference sequence). The CDR3 sequence is 10 residues long. The DNA of the CDR3 is TGCAGTGCTATCAAAGAGACCCAGTACTTC. This gives the protein CSAIKETQYF.

This clone has just a few counts. The chain has TRBV18 and TRBJ2-7; 9 bases map to TRBD1. Germline values: CDR1 KGHSH, CDR2 LQKENI. There are 15 residues in the CDR3. V was clipped by 5 bases and J by 6 bases; unmatched bases: 11. CDR3 nucleotide sequence: TGTGCCAGCTCATCCCGACAGGGGGGAATCGGCGAGCAGTACTTC. This encodes CASSSRQGGIGEQYF.

The rearrangement uses TRBV6-6 and TRBJ2-1; TRBD2 matches at 8 bases. The CDR3 totals 16 residues. Germline V CDR1 and CDR2: MNHNY, SVGAGI (reference sequence). V shed 0 bases, J shed 4 bases, and the junction held 5 bases outside the gene matches. The CDR3 DNA follows: TGTGCCAGCAGTTACTCGGGATCGGGGGGGTACAATGAGCAGTTCTTC. This translates into CASSYSGSGGYNEQFF.

The rearrangement joins TRBV12-3 or TRBV12-4 to TRBJ2-2, with 7 bases aligning to TRBD1. The ends lost 6 bases at V and 6 bases at J; junction bases unmatched: 4. The CDR3 totals 13 residues. The CDR3 nucleotides read TGTGCCAGCAGCAATACAGGGGCCGGGGAGCTGTTTTTT. Protein product: CASSNTGAGELFF.